These 19 T cell receptor beta chains were all obtained from the same sample, sequenced in a study of shared clonotypes between healthy human individuals. The table came from immunoSEQ multiplex PCR; TCRdb's copy has only in-frame clones and leaves some out. The sample includes some 1,400,000 clones, more than 95% of them seen just once. Material for sequencing was naive CD4+ T cells sorted from blood. Subset given: CD45RA+ positively selected. The origin of the receptors is a man aged 25 to 40 in good health.

The V gene is TRBV7-9, the J gene TRBJ1-4; D remains ambiguous. The germline V gene encodes CDR1 SEHNR and CDR2 FQNEAQ (reference sequence). The V end lost 5 bases, the J end lost 7 bases, and 17 bases lay between the germline ends. The CDR3 sequence is 15 residues long. The CDR3 sequence is CASSQTLLDTEKLFF. CDR3 nucleotides: TGTGCCAGCAGCCAGACGTTGTTGGATACTGAAAAACTGTTTTTT.

The V gene is TRBV27, the J gene TRBJ2-1; 8 bases agree with TRBD2. V gave up 4 bases and J gave up 9 bases; unmatched junction bases: 11. This CDR3 has 15 amino acids. Germline V CDR1 and CDR2: MNHEY, SMNVEV (reference sequence). The CDR3 loop reads CASSWTSYRHGEQFF. In nucleotides, the CDR3 is TGTGCCAGCAGTTGGACTAGCTATAGGCACGGTGAGCAGTTCTTC.

This chain connects TRBV5-1 to TRBJ2-5; a weak D match, TRBD1 (5 bases). Trimming left V 4 bases short and J 3 bases short, with 13 bases between. This CDR3 is built from 14 residues. Germline lookup yields CDR1 SGHRS and CDR2 YFSETQ. The CDR3 protein is CASSSTWGEETQYF. Written as DNA, the CDR3 is TGCGCCAGCAGCAGTACGTGGGGCGAAGAGACCCAGTACTTC. The variable domain in full, with the rest retrieved from reference TRBV5-1 and TRBJ2-5, is KAGVTQTPRYLIKTRGQQVTLSCSPISGHRSVSWYQQTPGQGLQFLFEYFSETQRNKGNFPGRFSGRQFSNSRSEMNVSTLELGDSALYLCASSSTWGEETQYFGPGTRLLVL.

The chain joins TRBV15 to TRBJ1-5, with 7 bases fitting TRBD1. CDR3 length: 15 residues. Germline-derived CDR1 and CDR2 are LNHNV and YYDKDF (reference sequence). The junction had 9 bases not matched to a gene; V was cut back by 0 bases and J by 10 bases. The CDR3: CATSREADRAQPQHF. CDR3 DNA sequence: TGTGCCACCAGCAGAGAGGCCGACAGGGCTCAACCCCAGCATTTT.

Regarding this clone: The sample contains more than one DNA sequence encoding this CDR3. V is TRBV5-1 and J is TRBJ2-3; 8 nucleotides match TRBD1. After removal of 3 bases from V and 1 base from J, the junction contained 4 bases not matched to a gene. Per the germline V gene, CDR1 is SGHRS and CDR2 is YFSETQ. CDR3 length: 15 amino acids. For the CDR3, the DNA is TGCGCCAGCAGCTCCCAGGGGGCGGGCACAGATACGCAGTATTTT. Translation: CASSSQGAGTDTQYF.

The rearrangement uses TRBV5-1 and TRBJ2-2; 8 bases are a match to TRBD1. This CDR3 is 17 amino acids long. Germline trimming cut 0 bases from V and 1 base from J; bases unmatched to any gene: 5. Germline CDR1 is SGHRS and CDR2 is YFSETQ. CDR3 in DNA: TGCGCCAGCAGCTTGGCCCGGGGACAGGTGAACACCGGGGAGCTGTTTTTT. Residues: CASSLARGQVNTGELFF.

The rearrangement links TRBV27 to TRBJ1-2; 8 bases are a match to TRBD1. J lost 8 bases, V lost 5 bases, and 13 bases had no gene match. Germline-derived CDR1 and CDR2 are MNHEY and SMNVEV (reference sequence). The CDR3 spans 15 residues. As DNA, the CDR3 is TGTGCCAGCAGTACACGACAGGGGCGAGGGGTCGGCTACACCTTC. Amino acid sequence: CASSTRQGRGVGYTF.

The chain is built from TRBV11-2 and TRBJ2-7; a possible D gene is TRBD2 (5 bases). Germline CDR1 SGHAT, CDR2 FQNNGV. The V end lost 2 bases, the J end lost 2 bases, and 13 bases lay between the germline ends. This CDR3 is 15 amino acids long. CDR3 sequence reads: CASSLTGIAPYEQYF. CDR3 in DNA: TGTGCCAGCAGCTTAACGGGAATAGCCCCCTACGAGCAGTACTTC.

As DNA, the CDR3 is TGTGCCAGCAGCTTGCGGGATCTAGACGAGCAGTACTTC. Protein product: CASSLRDLDEQYF. The chain joins TRBV5-5 to TRBJ2-7; perhaps TRBD2 as D (5 bases). Trimming took 1 base from V and 5 from J, leaving 10 bases between them. This CDR3 is built from 13 residues. Germline V CDR1 and CDR2: SGHKS, YYEKEE (reference sequence). Filled out from reference TRBV5-5 and TRBJ2-7, the complete variable domain reads DAGVTQSPTHLIKTRGQQVTLRCSPISGHKSVSWYQQVLGQGPQFIFQYYEKEERGRGNFPDRFSARQFPNYSSELNVNALLLGDSALYLCASSLRDLDEQYFGPGTRLTVT.

This clone was seen once. The chain recombines TRBV11-2 with TRBJ2-2; possibly TRBD2 for D (7 bases). In germline, CDR1 is SGHAT, CDR2 FQNNGV. The length of the CDR3 is 18 residues. Trimming took 5 bases from V and 1 from J, leaving 20 bases between them. CDR3 sequence: CASSPWGGGQGNTGELFF. In DNA, the CDR3 is TGTGCCAGCAGCCCCTGGGGAGGGGGGCAGGGGAACACCGGGGAGCTGTTTTTT.

A single count supports this clone. This sequence joins TRBV7-8 and TRBJ2-3; 7 nucleotides match TRBD1. The CDR3 is 14 amino acids. Germline V gene sequence: CDR1 SGHVS, CDR2 FQNEAQ. V shed 5 bases and J 6 bases; nucleotides not matched to a gene: 8. The CDR3 spells CASSRDSQEDTQYF. In nucleotides, the CDR3 is TGTGCCAGCAGCAGGGACAGTCAGGAGGATACGCAGTATTTT.

V gene TRBV14 combines with J gene TRBJ2-2, with D possibly matching TRBD1 (5 bases). The CDR3 totals 18 residues. Germline CDR1 is SGHDN and CDR2 is FVKESK. V was cut by 0 bases and J by 3 bases, with 17 bases left in between. The CDR3 DNA is TGTGCCAGCAGCCAAGATATCTGGGGCTTTCGAGACACCGGGGAGCTGTTTTTT. Translated: CASSQDIWGFRDTGELFF.

V usage is TRBV7-2 and J usage is TRBJ1-1; D perhaps matches TRBD1 (5 bases). Per the germline V gene, CDR1 is SGHTA and CDR2 is FQGNSA. This CDR3 has 12 amino acids. The V end was cut by 4 bases, the J end by 9 bases, with 12 bases between. The CDR3 DNA follows: TGTGCCAGCAGCTCGACCAGGACAAAAGCTTTCTTT. It codes for CASSSTRTKAFF.

The rearrangement joins TRBV15 to TRBJ2-7, with 15 bases lining up with TRBD2. Germline V gives CDR1 LNHNV, CDR2 YYDKDF (reference sequence). V lost 3 bases, J lost 3 bases, and 15 bases stayed unmatched. The CDR3 totals 20 residues. This CDR3 reads CATSRGDGTSGRTSNYEQYF. The CDR3 region has the DNA TGTGCCACCAGCAGGGGCGACGGGACTAGCGGGAGGACCTCAAACTACGAGCAGTACTTC.

This sequence joins TRBV5-1 and TRBJ2-1; 9 bases are shared with TRBD1. Germline CDR1 is SGHRS and CDR2 is YFSETQ. There are 16 residues in the CDR3. The trim removed 0 bases at V and 0 bases at J, leaving 1 base unmatched. Written as DNA, the CDR3 is TGCGCCAGCAGCTTGGGGGGACAGGGCTCCTACAATGAGCAGTTCTTC. Protein: CASSLGGQGSYNEQFF.

V gene TRBV28 combines with J gene TRBJ2-7; 9 bases agree with TRBD1. The CDR3 contains 15 residues. V lost 8 bases, J lost 6 bases, and 14 bases stayed unmatched. Germline assignment: CDR1 MDHEN and CDR2 SYDVKM. The CDR3 region has the DNA TGTGCCAGCGCCCCGAGGGGACAGGGTATTAGCGAGCAGTACTTC. Its protein product is CASAPRGQGISEQYF.

V usage is TRBV7-9 and J usage is TRBJ2-1; maybe TRBD2 (6 bases). Looked up from germline, CDR1 is SEHNR and CDR2 is FQNEAQ (reference sequence). Trimming left V 3 bases short and J 9 bases short, with 12 bases between. This CDR3 has 13 amino acids. This CDR3 is CASSFGSGTEQFF. CDR3 sequence (DNA): TGTGCCAGCAGCTTCGGGAGTGGAACTGAGCAGTTCTTC.

The chain couples TRBV11-2 to TRBJ2-1, with D maybe TRBD2 (5 bases). Germline CDR1 SGHAT, CDR2 FQNNGV. V was trimmed by 0 bases and J by 0 bases, leaving 15 bases between them. This CDR3 is 18 amino acids long. This CDR3 reads CASSLDASGPSSYNEQFF. CDR3 nucleotide sequence: TGTGCCAGCAGCTTAGATGCGAGCGGACCGAGCTCCTACAATGAGCAGTTCTTC.

The J gene is TRBJ2-3, the V gene TRBV28; 7 bases match TRBD2. CDR3 length equals 15 residues. Germline V lookup: CDR1 MDHEN, CDR2 SYDVKM. V was pared by 3 bases and J by 2 bases, with 5 bases of the junction left unmatched. The CDR3 coding sequence is TGTGCCAGCAGTTTGCGGGGGACCCCCACAGATACGCAGTATTTT. Amino acid sequence: CASSLRGTPTDTQYF.